The 5 T cell receptor beta chains below were found in one sample sequenced in a study of T cell responses to AZD1222 COVID-19 vaccine (TCRdb year 2021). Library creation used the immunoSEQ multiplex PCR assay. The clones in this table, taken by TCRdb from immuneACCESS, are in-frame only. Not every clone is retained; where verified, under half of the shortfall comes from an unresolved V gene, and the cause of the rest is unknown. This sample lists about 160,000 clones; 75% to 95% were detected once. In total, the top ten clones hold about 1.5% of the sample. The time point label, read with the paper, signifies: baseline before first vaccination. This sample comprised peripheral blood, obtained on day 0 of AZD1222 vaccination. Receptors were obtained from an adult in good health.

In its sample, this clone was seen once. The V call is TRBV9, the J call TRBJ1-6; 8 bases line up with TRBD1. V shed 0 bases, J shed 14 bases, and the junction held 10 bases outside the gene matches. Per germline, CDR1 SGDLS and CDR2 YYNGEE. The CDR3 contains 15 residues. The CDR3 reads CASSVEGQGVRTLHF. CDR3 coding DNA: TGTGCCAGCAGCGTAGAAGGACAGGGAGTTAGAACCCTCCACTTT.

This chain uses TRBV18 with TRBJ1-1, with D hard to call. Germline-derived CDR1 and CDR2 are KGHSH and LQKENI. The CDR3 contains 16 residues. Trimming shortened V by 1 base and J by 5 bases, and 17 bases separated the two germline ends. The CDR3 DNA reads as TGTGCCAGCTCACCACGCATGGATGTGAGTGGGACTGAAGCTTTCTTT. Encoded protein: CASSPRMDVSGTEAFF.

The chain couples TRBV18 to TRBJ2-7; D is undetermined. V was trimmed by 0 bases and J by 5 bases, leaving 8 bases between them. CDR3 size: 13 residues. CDR1 and CDR2 (germline): KGHSH, LQKENI. The CDR3 DNA sequence: TGTGCCAGCTCACCACCGGCAGATGACGAGCAGTACTTC. This codes for CASSPPADDEQYF.

The V gene is TRBV18, the J gene TRBJ1-1; unclear D gene. The V gene lost 4 bases and the J gene lost 0 bases, with 3 bases spanning the gap. Germline assignment: CDR1 KGHSH and CDR2 LQKENI. This CDR3 has 12 amino acids. DNA for the CDR3: TGTGCCAGCTCACAACTGAACACTGAAGCTTTCTTT. It encodes CASSQLNTEAFF. Supplemented by reference TRBV18 and TRBJ1-1, the full variable domain reads NAGVMQNPRHLVRRRGQEARLRCSPMKGHSHVYWYRQLPEEGLKFMVYLQKENIIDESGMPKERFSAEFPKEGPSILRIQQVVRGDSAAYFCASSQLNTEAFFGQGTRLTVV.

The rearrangement joins TRBV20-1 to TRBJ2-5; 9 bases are a match to TRBD2. The length of the CDR3 is 14 residues. Germline V gene data show CDR1 as DFQATT and CDR2 as SNEGSKA (reference sequence). The ends lost 3 bases at V and 5 bases at J; junction bases unmatched: 7. The CDR3 spells CSASFGGRGETQYF. DNA for the CDR3: TGCAGTGCTAGTTTCGGCGGGAGGGGTGAGACCCAGTACTTC.